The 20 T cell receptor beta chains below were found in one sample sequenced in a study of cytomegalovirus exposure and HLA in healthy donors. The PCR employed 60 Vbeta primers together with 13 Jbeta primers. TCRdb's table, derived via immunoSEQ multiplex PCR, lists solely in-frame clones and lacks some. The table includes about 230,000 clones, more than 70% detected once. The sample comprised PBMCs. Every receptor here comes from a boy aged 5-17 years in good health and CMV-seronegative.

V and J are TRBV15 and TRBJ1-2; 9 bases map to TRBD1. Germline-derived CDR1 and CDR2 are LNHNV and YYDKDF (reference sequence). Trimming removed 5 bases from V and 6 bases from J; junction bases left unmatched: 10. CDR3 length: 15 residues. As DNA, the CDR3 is TGTGCCACCAGCCGGAGGGACAGGGTATATGATGGCTACACCTTC. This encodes CATSRRDRVYDGYTF.

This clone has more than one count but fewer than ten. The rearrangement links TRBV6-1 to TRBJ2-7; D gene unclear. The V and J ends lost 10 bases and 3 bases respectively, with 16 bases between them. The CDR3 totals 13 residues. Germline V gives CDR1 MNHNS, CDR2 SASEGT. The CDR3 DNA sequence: TGTGCCACCAGGTCGGGTGACGACTACGAGCAGTACTTC. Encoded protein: CATRSGDDYEQYF.

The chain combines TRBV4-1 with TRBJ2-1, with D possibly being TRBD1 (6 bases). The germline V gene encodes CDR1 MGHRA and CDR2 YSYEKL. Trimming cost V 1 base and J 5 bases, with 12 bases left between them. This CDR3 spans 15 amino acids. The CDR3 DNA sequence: TGCGCCAGCAGCCAAGGGGGGCTTAGGGACAATGAGCAGTTCTTC. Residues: CASSQGGLRDNEQFF.

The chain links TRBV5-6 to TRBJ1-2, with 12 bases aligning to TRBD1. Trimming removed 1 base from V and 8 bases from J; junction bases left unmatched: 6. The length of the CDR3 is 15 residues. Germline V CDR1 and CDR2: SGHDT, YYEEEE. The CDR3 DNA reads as TGTGCCAGCAGCTTGTTGGGACAGGGGGCGGGAGGCTACACCTTC. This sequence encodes CASSLLGQGAGGYTF.

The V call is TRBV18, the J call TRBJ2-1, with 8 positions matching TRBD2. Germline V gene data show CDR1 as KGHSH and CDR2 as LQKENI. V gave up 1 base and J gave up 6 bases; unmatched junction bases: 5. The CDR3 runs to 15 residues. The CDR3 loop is CASSPQSGSANEQFF. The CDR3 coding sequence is TGTGCCAGCTCACCACAAAGCGGGAGTGCCAATGAGCAGTTCTTC.

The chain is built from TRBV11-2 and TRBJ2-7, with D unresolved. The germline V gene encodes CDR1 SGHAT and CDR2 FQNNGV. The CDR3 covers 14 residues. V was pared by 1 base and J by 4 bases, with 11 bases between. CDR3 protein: CASSLGSKTYEQYF. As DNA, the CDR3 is TGTGCCAGCAGCTTAGGGAGTAAAACGTACGAGCAGTACTTC.

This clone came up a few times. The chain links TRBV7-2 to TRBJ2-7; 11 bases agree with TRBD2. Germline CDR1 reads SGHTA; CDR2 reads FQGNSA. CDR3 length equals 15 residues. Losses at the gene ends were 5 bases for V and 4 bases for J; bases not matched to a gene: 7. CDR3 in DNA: TGTGCCAGCAGCCTACTAGCGGGAGCGGGGTACGAGCAGTACTTC. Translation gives CASSLLAGAGYEQYF.

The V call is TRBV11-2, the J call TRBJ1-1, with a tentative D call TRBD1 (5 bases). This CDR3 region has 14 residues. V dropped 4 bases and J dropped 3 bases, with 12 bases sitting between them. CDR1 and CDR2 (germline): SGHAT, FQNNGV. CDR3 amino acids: CASSSEKGYTEAFF. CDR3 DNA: TGTGCCAGCAGCTCTGAAAAGGGGTACACTGAAGCTTTCTTT.

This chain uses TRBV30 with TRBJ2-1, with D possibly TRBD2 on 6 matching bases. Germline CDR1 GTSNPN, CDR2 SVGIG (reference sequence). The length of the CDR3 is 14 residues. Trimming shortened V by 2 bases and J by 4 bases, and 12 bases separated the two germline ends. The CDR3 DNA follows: TGTGCCTGGAGTCCACCGGAGGGTTACAATGAGCAGTTCTTC. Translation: CAWSPPEGYNEQFF.

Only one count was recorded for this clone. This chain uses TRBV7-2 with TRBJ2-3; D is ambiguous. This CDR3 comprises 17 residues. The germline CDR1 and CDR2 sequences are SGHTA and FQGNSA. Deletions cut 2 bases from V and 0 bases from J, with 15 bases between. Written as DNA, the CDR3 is TGTGCCAGCAGCTTACATATTCCCAGGCAGAGCACAGATACGCAGTATTTT. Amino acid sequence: CASSLHIPRQSTDTQYF.

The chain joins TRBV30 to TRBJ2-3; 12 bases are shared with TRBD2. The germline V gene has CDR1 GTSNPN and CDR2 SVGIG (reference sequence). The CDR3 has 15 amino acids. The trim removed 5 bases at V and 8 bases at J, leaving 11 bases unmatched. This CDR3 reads CAWGWLAGGQGTQYF. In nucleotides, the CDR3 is TGTGCCTGGGGATGGCTAGCGGGGGGGCAAGGTACGCAGTATTTT.

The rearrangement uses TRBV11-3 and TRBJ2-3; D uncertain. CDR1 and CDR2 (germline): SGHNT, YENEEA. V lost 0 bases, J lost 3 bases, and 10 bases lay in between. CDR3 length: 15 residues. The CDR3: CASSLDLDLTDTQYF. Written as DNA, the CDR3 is TGTGCCAGCAGCTTAGACCTAGACTTGACAGATACGCAGTATTTT.

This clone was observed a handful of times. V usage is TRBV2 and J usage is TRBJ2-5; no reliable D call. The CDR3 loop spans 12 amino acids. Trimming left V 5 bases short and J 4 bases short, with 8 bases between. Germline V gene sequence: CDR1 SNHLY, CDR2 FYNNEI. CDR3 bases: TGTGCCAGCAGTCGCTACGGAGAGACCCAGTACTTC. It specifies CASSRYGETQYF.

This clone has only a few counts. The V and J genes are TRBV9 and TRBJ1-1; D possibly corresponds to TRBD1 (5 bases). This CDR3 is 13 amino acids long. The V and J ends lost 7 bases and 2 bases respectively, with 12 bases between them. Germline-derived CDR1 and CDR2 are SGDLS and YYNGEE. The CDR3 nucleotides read TGTGCCAGCGGGGCCGTTCTAAACACTGAAGCTTTCTTT. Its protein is CASGAVLNTEAFF.

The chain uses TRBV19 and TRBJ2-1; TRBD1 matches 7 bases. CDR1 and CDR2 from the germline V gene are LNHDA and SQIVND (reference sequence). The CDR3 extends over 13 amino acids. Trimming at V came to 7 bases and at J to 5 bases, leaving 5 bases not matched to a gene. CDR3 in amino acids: CASTKGQHNEQFF. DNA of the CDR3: TGTGCCAGTACCAAGGGACAGCACAATGAGCAGTTCTTC.

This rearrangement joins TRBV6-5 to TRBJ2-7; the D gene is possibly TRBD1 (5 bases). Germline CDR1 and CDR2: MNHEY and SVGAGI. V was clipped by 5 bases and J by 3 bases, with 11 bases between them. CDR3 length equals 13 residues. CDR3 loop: CASSETAHYEQYF. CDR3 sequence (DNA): TGTGCCAGCAGTGAGACAGCCCACTACGAGCAGTACTTC.

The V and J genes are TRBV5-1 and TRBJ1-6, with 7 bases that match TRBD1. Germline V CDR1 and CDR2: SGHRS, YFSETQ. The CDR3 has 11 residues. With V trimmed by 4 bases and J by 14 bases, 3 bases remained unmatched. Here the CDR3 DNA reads TGCGCCAGCAGCCCCGGGACAGCCCTCCACTTT. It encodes CASSPGTALHF.

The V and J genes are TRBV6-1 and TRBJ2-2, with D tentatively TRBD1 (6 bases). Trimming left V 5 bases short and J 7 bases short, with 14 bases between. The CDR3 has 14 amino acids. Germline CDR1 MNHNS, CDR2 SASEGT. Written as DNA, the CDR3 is TGTGCCAGCAGTTTCCTCAGGGACAACGGGGAGCTGTTTTTT. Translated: CASSFLRDNGELFF.

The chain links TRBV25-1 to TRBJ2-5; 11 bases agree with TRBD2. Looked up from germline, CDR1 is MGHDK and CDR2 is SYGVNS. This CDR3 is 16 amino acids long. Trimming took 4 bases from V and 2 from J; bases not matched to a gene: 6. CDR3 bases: TGTGCCAGCAGTGTATGGGTAGCGGGGGGGCAAGAGACCCAGTACTTC. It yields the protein CASSVWVAGGQETQYF.

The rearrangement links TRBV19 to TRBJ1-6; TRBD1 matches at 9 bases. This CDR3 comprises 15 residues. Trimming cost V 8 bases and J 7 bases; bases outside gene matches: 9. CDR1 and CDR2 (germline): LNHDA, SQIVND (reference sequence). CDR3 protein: CASEGQGVGNSPLHF. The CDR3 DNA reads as TGTGCCAGTGAGGGACAGGGAGTCGGCAATTCACCCCTCCACTTT.